Included here is one TCR beta chain sequence, with context. Trimming at V came to 4 bases and at J to 0 bases, leaving 4 bases not matched to a gene. Germline V gives CDR1 MNHEY, CDR2 SVGAGI. CDR3 size: 16 residues. Only in-frame clones appear in the TCRdb table, and some are missing; sequencing was by immunoSEQ multiplex PCR. Of some 65,000 clones listed, over 75% are singletons. This entry is derived from a study of blood T cell repertoires in COVID-19. The sequenced sample consisted of peripheral blood. This receptor was obtained from a man older than 75 with acute or convalescent COVID-19. The J gene is TRBJ2-1, the V gene TRBV6-5; 9 bases are shared with TRBD2. The CDR3 spells CASSWSSGSSYNEQFF. The CDR3 bases are TGTGCCAGCAGTTGGAGTAGCGGGAGCTCCTACAATGAGCAGTTCTTC.